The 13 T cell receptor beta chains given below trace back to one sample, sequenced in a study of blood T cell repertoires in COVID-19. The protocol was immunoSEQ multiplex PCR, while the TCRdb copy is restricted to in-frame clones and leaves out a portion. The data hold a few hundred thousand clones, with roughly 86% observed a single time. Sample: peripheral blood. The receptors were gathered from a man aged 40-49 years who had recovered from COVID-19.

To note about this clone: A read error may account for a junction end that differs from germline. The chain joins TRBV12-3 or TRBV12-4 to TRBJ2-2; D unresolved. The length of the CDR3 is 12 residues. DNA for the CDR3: TGTGCCAGCACTTTAATCAGCGGGGAGCTGTTTTTT. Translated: CASTLISGELFF.

In DNA, the CDR3 is TGTGCCAGCAGCTTAATTGGACAGCCCAACAATGAGCAGTTCTTC. As protein: CASSLIGQPNNEQFF. The J gene is TRBJ2-1, the V gene TRBV7-2; maybe TRBD1 (6 bases). Looked up from germline, CDR1 is SGHTA and CDR2 is FQGNSA. The CDR3 runs to 15 residues. V was pared by 2 bases and J by 5 bases, with 13 bases between. Full variable domain (rest looked up from reference TRBV7-2 and TRBJ2-1): GAGVSQSPSNKVTEKGKDVELRCDPISGHTALYWYRQSLGQGLEFLIYFQGNSAPDKSGLPSDRFSAERTGGSVSTLTIQRTQQEDSAVYLCASSLIGQPNNEQFFGPGTRLTVL.

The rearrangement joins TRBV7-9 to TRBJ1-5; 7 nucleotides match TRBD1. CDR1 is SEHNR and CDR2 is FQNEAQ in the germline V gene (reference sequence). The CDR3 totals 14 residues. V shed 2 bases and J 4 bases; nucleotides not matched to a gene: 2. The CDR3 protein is CASSLSTGNQPQHF. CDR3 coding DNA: TGTGCCAGCAGCTTATCGACAGGGAATCAGCCCCAGCATTTT.

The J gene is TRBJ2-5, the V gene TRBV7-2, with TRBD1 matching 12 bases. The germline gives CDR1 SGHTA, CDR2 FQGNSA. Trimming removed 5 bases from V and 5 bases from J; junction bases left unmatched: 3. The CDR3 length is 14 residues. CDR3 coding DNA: TGTGCCAGCAGCGGGACAGGGGGCGGCGAGACCCAGTACTTC. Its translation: CASSGTGGGETQYF.

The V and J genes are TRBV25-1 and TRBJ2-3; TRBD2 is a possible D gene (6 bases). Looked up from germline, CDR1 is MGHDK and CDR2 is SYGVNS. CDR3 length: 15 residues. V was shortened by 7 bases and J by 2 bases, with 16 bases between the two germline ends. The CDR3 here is CASIRRAGPTDTQYF. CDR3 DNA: TGTGCCAGCATAAGGCGGGCGGGGCCCACAGATACGCAGTATTTT.

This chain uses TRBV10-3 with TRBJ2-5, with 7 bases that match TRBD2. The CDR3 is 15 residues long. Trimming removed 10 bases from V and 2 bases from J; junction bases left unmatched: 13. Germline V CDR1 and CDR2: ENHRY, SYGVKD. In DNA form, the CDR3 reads TGTGCCACGGGGATGGGGCGGGAGACGCAAGAGACCCAGTACTTC. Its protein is CATGMGRETQETQYF.

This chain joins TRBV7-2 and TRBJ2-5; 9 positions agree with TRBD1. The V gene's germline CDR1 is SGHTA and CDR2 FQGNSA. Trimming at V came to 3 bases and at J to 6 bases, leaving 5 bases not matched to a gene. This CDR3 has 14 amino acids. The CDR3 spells CASSFDRGIKTQYF. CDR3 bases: TGTGCCAGCAGCTTCGACAGGGGGATAAAGACCCAGTACTTC.

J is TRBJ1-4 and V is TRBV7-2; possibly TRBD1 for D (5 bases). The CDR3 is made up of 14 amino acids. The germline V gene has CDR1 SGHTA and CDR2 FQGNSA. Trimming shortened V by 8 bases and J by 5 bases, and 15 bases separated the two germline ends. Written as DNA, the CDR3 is TGTGCCAGCGGGTTAGACAGAGGGAATGAAAAACTGTTTTTT. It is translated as CASGLDRGNEKLFF.

CDR3 sequence: CASSKIARRRAQHF. Here the CDR3 DNA reads TGTGCCAGCAGCAAAATTGCTCGGCGCAGGGCCCAGCATTTT. The chain has TRBV21-1 and TRBJ1-5; whether TRBD1, the table's D call, matches the DNA was not checked. TRBV21-1 is annotated as a pseudogene. CDR3 size: 14 residues.

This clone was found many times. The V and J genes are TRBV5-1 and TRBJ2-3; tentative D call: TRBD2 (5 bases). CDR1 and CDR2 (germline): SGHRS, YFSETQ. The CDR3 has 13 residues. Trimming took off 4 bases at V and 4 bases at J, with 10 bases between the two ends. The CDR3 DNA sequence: TGCGCCAGCAGCCCCCTAGCTGCAGATACGCAGTATTTT. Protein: CASSPLAADTQYF. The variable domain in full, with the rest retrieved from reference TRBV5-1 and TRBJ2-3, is KAGVTQTPRYLIKTRGQQVTLSCSPISGHRSVSWYQQTPGQGLQFLFEYFSETQRNKGNFPGRFSGRQFSNSRSEMNVSTLELGDSALYLCASSPLAADTQYFGPGTRLTVL.

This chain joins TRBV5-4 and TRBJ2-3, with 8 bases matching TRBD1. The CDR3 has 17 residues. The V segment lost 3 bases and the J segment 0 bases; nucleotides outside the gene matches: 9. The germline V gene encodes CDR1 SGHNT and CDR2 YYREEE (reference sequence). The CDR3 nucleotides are TGTGCCAGCAGCTACGGGGACAGGCATACTAGCACAGATACGCAGTATTTT. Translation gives CASSYGDRHTSTDTQYF.

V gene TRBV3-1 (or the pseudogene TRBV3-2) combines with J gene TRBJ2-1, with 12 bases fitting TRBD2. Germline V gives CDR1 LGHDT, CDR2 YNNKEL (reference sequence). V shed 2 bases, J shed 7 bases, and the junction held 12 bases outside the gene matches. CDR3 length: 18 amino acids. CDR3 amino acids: CASSQRLAGGLTGNEQFF. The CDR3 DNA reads TGTGCCAGCAGCCAAAGGCTAGCGGGGGGGCTCACGGGTAATGAGCAGTTCTTC.

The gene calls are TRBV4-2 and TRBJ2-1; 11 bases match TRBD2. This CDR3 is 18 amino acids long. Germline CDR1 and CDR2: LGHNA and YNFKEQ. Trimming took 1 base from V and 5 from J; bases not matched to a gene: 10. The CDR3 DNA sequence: TGTGCCAGCAGCCAAGTGTTACGCGTGACTAGCGGGGACAATGAGCAGTTCTTC. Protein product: CASSQVLRVTSGDNEQFF.